This T cell receptor (beta chain) was captured by sequencing in a study of blood T cells in healthy people across ages. Study-wide findings and caveats: The authors considered diversity estimates from one million T cells to be underestimates. With unsorted PBMCs, a conclusive comparison of naive versus antigen-experienced cells was not possible.

As for this clonotype: Its antigen remains unknown.

A second 7 to 11 cycle PCR used barcoded and J-beta primers. TCRdb analysed the 5' RACE reads with MiXCR anew, one entry per CDR3 protein. The sample records fewer than 2 million distinct CDR3 sequences, 39% being singletons. Trimming shortened V by 3 bases and J by 4 bases, and 9 bases separated the two germline ends. The CDR3 contains 12 residues. Germline loops: CDR1 SQVTM, CDR2 ANQGSEA. This TCR was recovered from a human donor in good health. The sample was blood. V is TRBV29-1 and J is TRBJ1-2; TRBD1 is a possible D gene (5 bases). As DNA, the CDR3 is TGCAGCGTTGATTGGGACGGCTATGGCTACACCTTC. This translates into CSVDWDGYGYTF.